This TCR beta chain was recorded in a study of PD-L1 blockade in urothelial cancer. Study summary: Analyzed time points were 3 weeks (second dose) and 6 weeks after therapy began.

Clones were read by immunoSEQ multiplex PCR, and TCRdb kept only the in-frame ones, dropping some. Of under 40,000 clones listed, about 87% are singletons. This clone appeared a few times. The number of samples from each patient was between 1 and 8, taken pretreatment and on-treatment. Germline CDR1 MDHEN, CDR2 SYDVKM. Trimming stripped 2 bases from V and 6 bases from J, with 13 bases between. This CDR3 is 15 amino acids long. V and J are TRBV28 and TRBJ2-2; D ambiguous. The specimen was PBMCs, collected around atezolizumab (anti-PD-L1) treatment. This clonotype originated in a man in his forties or fifties with urothelial cancer. The CDR3 reads CASSLGPAGSGELFF. The CDR3 region has the DNA TGTGCCAGCAGTTTAGGGCCAGCTGGGTCCGGGGAGCTGTTTTTT.